A selection of T cell receptor beta chains follows, all from one sample in a study of Graves' ophthalmopathy and Graves' hyperthyroidism. TCRdb reprocessed the multiplex PCR reads via MiXCR and lists one record per CDR3 protein. The sample has under 200,000 distinct CDR3 sequences; approximately 38% are singletons. Material for sequencing was peripheral blood. These receptors all come from a woman aged 40 to 50 with Graves' ophthalmopathy. Each CDR3 is given with its conserved first and last residue. D genes are given only for firm matches.

D	V	CDR3
TRBD1	TRBV7-8	CASTISGTGYYGYTF
NA	TRBV28	CASSLLNTIYF
NA	TRBV28	CASSFAQKGRQETQYF
TRBD1	TRBV12-3/TRBV12-4	CASSLEGGSYARYNSPLHF
NA	TRBV5-6	CASSLYKNTGELFF
NA	TRBV12-3/TRBV12-4	CASRGRNNYGYTF
NA	TRBV6-2/TRBV6-3	CASSYGLASYEQYF
TRBD1	TRBV7-8	CASSLGGQGVLTYEQYF
TRBD1	TRBV18	CASSGTGGSQPQHF
NA	TRBV27	CASSFIDQPQHF
NA	TRBV11-2	CASSLGGYNGYTF
NA	TRBV2	CASSGTRRLNSPLHF
TRBD1	TRBV11-2	CASSRDRGNNSPLHF
NA	TRBV11-2	CASRPGRHDYEQYF
NA	TRBV11-2	CASRPTDTYEQYF
NA	TRBV20-1	CSALQGGANYGYTF
TRBD1	TRBV12-3/TRBV12-4	CASRRGLTEAFF